A single sample gave rise to the 14 T cell receptor beta chains below, sequenced in a study of shared clonotypes between healthy human individuals. The assay was immunoSEQ multiplex PCR, and TCRdb's table has in-frame clones only and misses some. The sample has 2 million to 3 million clones, around nine tenths seen once. The sequenced sample consisted of naive CD4+ T cells sorted from blood. Stated subset: CD45RA+ positively selected. Receptors were obtained from a man aged 18 to 29 in good health.

This clone has just one count. The chain uses TRBV5-1 and TRBJ2-7; 7 nucleotides agree with TRBD2. This CDR3 spans 15 amino acids. CDR1 and CDR2 (germline): SGHRS, YFSETQ. Trimming took 7 bases from V and 4 from J; bases not matched to a gene: 14. DNA of the CDR3: TGCGCCAGCTGTCCTCGCGGCGGGAGTAATTACGAGCAGTACTTC. This translates into CASCPRGGSNYEQYF. Using reference TRBV5-1 and TRBJ2-7 for the parts outside the CDR3, the full variable domain is KAGVTQTPRYLIKTRGQQVTLSCSPISGHRSVSWYQQTPGQGLQFLFEYFSETQRNKGNFPGRFSGRQFSNSRSEMNVSTLELGDSALYLCASCPRGGSNYEQYFGPGTRLTVT.

The chain has TRBV19 and TRBJ1-3; no firm D call. This CDR3 is built from 15 residues. Trimming stripped 6 bases from V and 2 bases from J, with 14 bases between. Germline-derived CDR1 and CDR2 are LNHDA and SQIVND (reference sequence). The CDR3 protein is CASSLGYSAGNTIYF. In DNA, the CDR3 is TGTGCCAGTAGCCTGGGATATTCGGCTGGAAACACCATATATTTT. Looking up the rest from reference TRBV19 and TRBJ1-3 gives the full variable domain: DGGITQSPKYLFRKEGQNVTLSCEQNLNHDAMYWYRQDPGQGLRLIYYSQIVNDFQKGDIAEGYSVSREKKESFPLTVTSAQKNPTAFYLCASSLGYSAGNTIYFGEGSWLTVV.

The chain couples TRBV5-1 to TRBJ1-6; 9 bases line up with TRBD1. This CDR3 region has 15 residues. Germline assignment: CDR1 SGHRS and CDR2 YFSETQ. Trimming cost V 4 bases and J 9 bases; bases outside gene matches: 8. CDR3 residues: CASSVGTGSSSPLHF. The CDR3 bases are TGCGCCAGCAGCGTCGGGACAGGGAGTTCTTCACCCCTCCACTTT.

This chain links TRBV19 with TRBJ1-5, with TRBD1 matching over 7 bases. The V segment lost 4 bases and the J segment 4 bases; nucleotides outside the gene matches: 10. Germline values: CDR1 LNHDA, CDR2 SQIVND (reference sequence). The length of the CDR3 is 16 residues. The CDR3 sequence: CASSREPGQNNQPQHF. CDR3 sequence (DNA): TGTGCCAGTAGTAGGGAACCGGGACAGAATAATCAGCCCCAGCATTTT.

CDR3 residues: CASSVGREGEQFF. The CDR3 DNA reads as TGTGCCAGCAGCGTAGGCAGGGAAGGCGAGCAGTTCTTC. The rearrangement joins TRBV9 to TRBJ2-1, with a weak D call TRBD1 (5 bases). Trimming removed 0 bases at V and 10 bases at J, with 11 bases between. The CDR3 consists of 13 residues. Germline V gene data show CDR1 as SGDLS and CDR2 as YYNGEE.

V and J are TRBV28 and TRBJ1-2, with TRBD1 as a possible D gene (5 bases). V lost 2 bases and J 5 bases, leaving 15 bases between the germline ends. Germline CDR1 is MDHEN and CDR2 is SYDVKM. The CDR3 totals 15 residues. The DNA of the CDR3 is TGTGCCAGCAGTTTAGCCGGGACCTCCACTTATGGCTACACCTTC. Translating gives CASSLAGTSTYGYTF.

Of note for this clone: Other DNA sequences from this sample encode an identical CDR3 as well. This rearrangement joins TRBV6-1 to TRBJ1-3; no definite D call. The V and J ends lost 0 bases and 8 bases respectively, with 11 bases between them. This CDR3 comprises 14 residues. Germline lookup yields CDR1 MNHNS and CDR2 SASEGT. This chain's CDR3 is CASSEALRGDTIYF. CDR3 in DNA: TGTGCCAGCAGTGAAGCGCTTCGAGGCGACACCATATATTTT.

This clone appeared a few times. The genes are TRBV28 and TRBJ1-2, with 10 bases identical to TRBD1. This CDR3 comprises 13 residues. Per the germline V gene, CDR1 is MDHEN and CDR2 is SYDVKM. J gave up 4 bases and V 5 bases, and 1 base lay outside the gene matches. The CDR3 sequence is CASSGTGVYGYTF. In DNA form, the CDR3 reads TGTGCCAGCAGTGGGACAGGGGTCTATGGCTACACCTTC.

CDR3 protein: CASSISGTSGRAVEQFF. DNA for the CDR3: TGTGCCAGCAGCATAAGCGGGACTAGCGGGAGGGCGGTTGAGCAGTTCTTC. V and J are TRBV21-1 and TRBJ2-1; the D call of TRBD2 is as the table states it, not checked on the DNA. TRBV21-1 counts as a pseudogene. This CDR3 region has 17 residues.

This clone came up once. J is TRBJ1-5 and V is TRBV7-8; D remains ambiguous. The CDR3 has 12 residues. Germline V gene sequence: CDR1 SGHVS, CDR2 FQNEAQ. The germline V and J ends were trimmed by 7 bases and 2 bases, with 6 bases remaining between them. The CDR3 DNA reads TGTGCCAGCAAAACCGGCAATCAGCCCCAGCATTTT. This encodes CASKTGNQPQHF.

V gene TRBV7-9 combines with J gene TRBJ1-1; TRBD1 is a possible D gene (5 bases). The germline V gene encodes CDR1 SEHNR and CDR2 FQNEAQ (reference sequence). The CDR3 is 16 amino acids. V was trimmed by 4 bases and J by 1 base, leaving 16 bases between them. The DNA of the CDR3 is TGTGCCAGCAGCTCCTACGGGGAGAGGGGGAACACTGAAGCTTTCTTT. This encodes CASSSYGERGNTEAFF. The entire variable domain, with the rest obtained from reference TRBV7-9 and TRBJ1-1, is as follows: DTGVSQNPRHKITKRGQNVTFRCDPISEHNRLYWYRQTLGQGPEFLTYFQNEAQLEKSRLLSDRFSAERPKGSFSTLEIQRTEQGDSAMYLCASSSYGERGNTEAFFGQGTRLTVV.

V gene TRBV9 combines with J gene TRBJ2-3; D perhaps matches TRBD2 (5 bases). The V and J ends lost 3 bases and 1 base respectively, with 15 bases between them. Germline CDR1 and CDR2: SGDLS and YYNGEE. This CDR3 is 16 amino acids long. The CDR3 region is CASSAGIPLGTDTQYF. The CDR3 DNA reads as TGTGCCAGCAGCGCCGGGATTCCACTGGGCACAGATACGCAGTATTTT.

The chain carries TRBV2 and TRBJ1-2; 8 bases line up with TRBD1. Looked up from germline, CDR1 is SNHLY and CDR2 is FYNNEI. Trimming at V came to 9 bases and at J to 8 bases, leaving 11 bases not matched to a gene. The CDR3 extends over 13 amino acids. CDR3 DNA: TGTGCCAGAGAGGGACAGGCCCTTCGCGGCTACACCTTC. Protein: CAREGQALRGYTF.

The chain is built from TRBV6-1 and TRBJ1-6; perhaps TRBD1 as D (5 bases). The CDR3 runs 14 residues. The V and J ends lost 6 bases and 8 bases respectively, with 14 bases between them. The germline V gene has CDR1 MNHNS and CDR2 SASEGT. CDR3 DNA sequence: TGTGCCAGCAGCGACAGAATACAGTATTCACCCCTCCACTTT. Amino acid sequence: CASSDRIQYSPLHF.